The 22 T cell receptor beta chains below were found in one sample sequenced in a study of blood T cells in healthy people across ages. Using a J-beta primer mix together with a sample-barcoded 5' primer, a second PCR was run for roughly 6 to 12 cycles. TCRdb used MiXCR to reprocess the 5' RACE reads, holding one entry per CDR3 protein. The data show under 1 million distinct CDR3 sequences, roughly 44% seen once. The sample taken for sequencing was blood. Source of these receptors: a man aged 55-75 years in good health.

V gene TRBV7-6 combines with J gene TRBJ2-5, with D possibly matching TRBD2 (6 bases). Germline V gene sequence: CDR1 SGHVS, CDR2 FNYEAQ. This CDR3 spans 17 amino acids. Trimming shortened V by 0 bases and J by 2 bases, and 16 bases separated the two germline ends. CDR3 coding DNA: TGTGCCAGCAGCTTAGCGAGTAGCGGTACCCTTCAAGAGACCCAGTACTTC. Translated: CASSLASSGTLQETQYF. Filled out from reference TRBV7-6 and TRBJ2-5, the complete variable domain reads GAGVSQSPRYKVTKRGQDVALRCDPISGHVSLYWYRQALGQGPEFLTYFNYEAQQDKSGLPNDRFSAERPEGSISTLTIQRTEQRDSAMYRCASSLASSGTLQETQYFGPGTRLLVL.

This sequence joins TRBV20-1 and TRBJ1-6; 8 positions match TRBD1. The germline gives CDR1 DFQATT, CDR2 SNEGSKA (reference sequence). The CDR3 contains 13 residues. Unmatched junction bases numbered 3, after V lost 2 bases and J lost 9 bases. CDR3 sequence: CSARPGGLSPLHF. CDR3 nucleotides: TGCAGTGCTAGACCAGGGGGCCTTTCACCCCTCCACTTT.

This chain uses TRBV4-3 with TRBJ2-2, with 11 bases identical to TRBD1. Germline CDR1 LGHNA, CDR2 YSLEER. CDR3 size: 16 residues. V shed 1 base and J 7 bases; nucleotides not matched to a gene: 5. The CDR3 region is CASSQGDRGFGGELFF. The CDR3 DNA is TGCGCCAGCAGCCAAGGGGACAGGGGGTTCGGCGGGGAGCTGTTTTTT.

This clonotype turned up a few times. This chain connects TRBV4-3 to TRBJ2-3; 9 positions agree with TRBD1. The V and J ends lost 3 bases and 6 bases, in that order; junction bases with no gene match: 10. The CDR3 length is 16 residues. CDR1 is LGHNA and CDR2 is YSLEER in the germline V gene. In nucleotides, the CDR3 is TGCGCCAGCAGCCAGGACCCGACAGGGGGTTTGGATACGCAGTATTTT. Residues: CASSQDPTGGLDTQYF.

The J gene is TRBJ2-1, the V gene TRBV7-2, with 12 bases matching TRBD2. Germline CDR1 is SGHTA and CDR2 is FQGNSA. This CDR3 is 16 amino acids long. V shed 4 bases, J shed 3 bases, and the junction held 4 bases outside the gene matches. As DNA, the CDR3 is TGTGCCAGCAGCTCAAAACTAGCGGGGGGCTACAATGAGCAGTTCTTC. It is translated as CASSSKLAGGYNEQFF.

In this sample, this clonotype turned up many times. The chain employs TRBV5-5 and TRBJ1-2; possibly TRBD1 for D (6 bases). The CDR3 consists of 15 residues. V was cut by 4 bases and J by 9 bases, with 22 bases left in between. The germline V gene encodes CDR1 SGHKS and CDR2 YYEKEE (reference sequence). The DNA for the CDR3 is TGTGCCAGCAGCCCGAGGGACAACCGGCCACCAAGCTACACCTTC. This sequence encodes CASSPRDNRPPSYTF. Filled out from reference TRBV5-5 and TRBJ1-2, the complete variable domain reads DAGVTQSPTHLIKTRGQQVTLRCSPISGHKSVSWYQQVLGQGPQFIFQYYEKEERGRGNFPDRFSARQFPNYSSELNVNALLLGDSALYLCASSPRDNRPPSYTFGSGTRLTVV.

This clonotype was seen at least ten times. The rearrangement links TRBV4-3 to TRBJ1-6, with 8 positions matching TRBD1. J lost 7 bases, V lost 4 bases, and 3 bases had no gene match. The germline gives CDR1 LGHNA, CDR2 YSLEER. CDR3 length: 14 residues. CDR3 nucleotides: TGCGCCAGCAGCCCGACAGGGGTAAATTCACCCCTCCACTTT. As protein: CASSPTGVNSPLHF.

The genes are TRBV2 and TRBJ2-3; 7 bases line up with TRBD2. Unmatched junction bases numbered 5, after V lost 3 bases and J lost 2 bases. The CDR3 runs to 15 residues. In germline, CDR1 is SNHLY, CDR2 FYNNEI. CDR3 in amino acids: CASSDFAGVTDTQYF. The CDR3 nucleotides read TGTGCCAGCAGTGATTTTGCGGGGGTCACAGATACGCAGTATTTT.

For the CDR3, the DNA is TGTGCCAGCAGCTTAGACGCAGGCTCCTACGAGCAGTTCTTC. Amino acids: CASSLDAGSYEQFF. This chain joins TRBV13 and TRBJ2-1; D is uncertain. The germline V and J ends were trimmed by 1 base and 10 bases, with 14 bases remaining between them. The length of the CDR3 is 14 residues. Germline V gene lookup returns CDR1 PRHDT and CDR2 FYEKMQ (reference sequence).

This clonotype was observed a few times. V and J are TRBV30 and TRBJ1-5, with D perhaps TRBD1 (5 bases). The CDR3 sequence is 15 residues long. V lost 0 bases and J lost 0, with 9 bases in between. Germline lookup yields CDR1 GTSNPN and CDR2 SVGIG (reference sequence). CDR3 amino acids: CAWSVGRASNQPQHF. The CDR3 region has the DNA TGTGCCTGGAGTGTCGGCAGGGCTAGCAATCAGCCCCAGCATTTT.

The chain employs TRBV30 and TRBJ1-1; no clear D gene. The CDR3 consists of 14 residues. Looked up from germline, CDR1 is GTSNPN and CDR2 is SVGIG (reference sequence). Trimming stripped 3 bases from V and 4 bases from J, with 15 bases between. The CDR3 bases are TGTGCCTGGAGGCCGCCATTTGAGGGCACTGAAGCTTTCTTT. It yields the protein CAWRPPFEGTEAFF.

V and J are TRBV3-1 and TRBJ2-1; D not certain. CDR3 length: 17 amino acids. V dropped 1 base and J dropped 0 bases, with 13 bases sitting between them. Germline CDR1 is LGHDT and CDR2 is YNNKEL (reference sequence). The CDR3: CASSQGASRSSYNEQFF. DNA of the CDR3: TGTGCCAGCAGCCAAGGTGCCAGCCGGAGCTCCTACAATGAGCAGTTCTTC.

The genes are TRBV7-3 and TRBJ2-2; D tentatively fits TRBD1 or TRBD2 (6 bases each). V was shortened by 0 bases and J by 5 bases, with 10 bases between the two germline ends. Germline lookup yields CDR1 SGHTA and CDR2 FQGTGA. The CDR3 consists of 15 residues. Here the CDR3 DNA reads TGTGCCAGCAGCTTAACCGGGGGCGCAACCGGGGAGCTGTTTTTT. Translation gives CASSLTGGATGELFF.

This clonotype appeared a few times. The V and J genes are TRBV4-3 and TRBJ1-2, with no clear D. Trimming pared 0 bases from V and 8 bases from J, leaving 16 bases between. The germline V gene encodes CDR1 LGHNA and CDR2 YSLEER. This CDR3 is built from 15 residues. CDR3 in amino acids: CASSQERRILFGYTF. CDR3 in DNA: TGCGCCAGCAGCCAAGAGAGACGGATCTTGTTCGGCTACACCTTC.

In its sample, this clonotype was seen a few times. The chain combines TRBV20-1 with TRBJ1-4; TRBD1 agrees at 7 bases. The CDR3 spans 13 residues. Germline CDR1 is DFQATT and CDR2 is SNEGSKA (reference sequence). With V trimmed by 6 bases and J by 3 bases, 4 bases remained unmatched. DNA of the CDR3: TGCAGTGCCATGACAGGGTCTAATGAAAAACTGTTTTTT. It is translated as CSAMTGSNEKLFF.

The rearrangement joins TRBV5-1 to TRBJ2-5; D unclear. The DNA end is a closer match to TRBJ2-7, so the J assignment may be wrong. The CDR3 extends over 15 amino acids. The germline CDR1 and CDR2 sequences are SGHRS and YFSETQ. The CDR3 region is CASSLGGDNGYEQYF. CDR3 bases: TGCGCCAGCAGCTTGGGGGGTGATAATGGCTACGAGCAGTACTTC.

The chain uses TRBV12-3 or TRBV12-4 and TRBJ2-1; 12 bases agree with TRBD2. The J call may be wrong; the DNA end is better matched by TRBJ2-7. The CDR3 spans 15 residues. This CDR3 reads CASSPGLAGTNEQYF. The CDR3, as DNA: TGTGCCAGCAGCCCAGGACTAGCGGGGACCAATGAGCAGTACTTC.

The V gene is TRBV7-2, the J gene TRBJ1-4; no definite D call. The CDR3 is made up of 16 amino acids. V lost 4 bases to trimming and J lost 0 bases, with 12 bases between them. CDR1 and CDR2 from the germline V gene are SGHTA and FQGNSA. CDR3 loop: CASSYTGLTTNEKLFF. The CDR3, as DNA: TGTGCCAGCAGCTACACGGGCCTCACAACTAATGAAAAACTGTTTTTT.

Of note for this clonotype: At one boundary the junction diverges from the germline segment, which might be a read error. This chain links TRBV9 with TRBJ2-2; no clear D. The CDR3 covers 13 residues. Germline CDR1 SGDLS, CDR2 YYNGEE. CDR3 region: CTSSVVDTGELFF. CDR3 nucleotides: TGTACCAGCAGCGTAGTTGACACCGGGGAGCTGTTTTTT.

V gene TRBV5-1 combines with J gene TRBJ2-5, with D possibly being TRBD2 (5 bases). The CDR3 length is 13 residues. CDR1 is SGHRS and CDR2 is YFSETQ in the germline V gene. With 3 bases removed from V and 11 bases from J, the gap between germline ends came to 17 bases. The CDR3 region is CASSSINSWEQYF. CDR3 DNA sequence: TGCGCCAGCAGCTCGATCAATTCTTGGGAGCAGTACTTC.

In this sample, this clonotype turned up many times. V gene TRBV29-1 combines with J gene TRBJ2-6, with D tentatively TRBD1 (6 bases). CDR1 SQVTM and CDR2 ANQGSEA come from the germline V gene. The ends were cut back, 3 bases at V and 2 bases at J, with 14 bases in the middle. The CDR3 length is 16 residues. The CDR3 reads CSVDSQGHPGANVLTF. CDR3 nucleotides: TGCAGCGTTGACTCACAGGGCCACCCTGGGGCCAACGTCCTGACTTTC.

Only one count was recorded for this clonotype. This chain links TRBV6-6 with TRBJ1-2; maybe TRBD1 (5 bases). The CDR3 extends over 12 amino acids. With 5 bases removed from V and 8 bases from J, the gap between germline ends came to 12 bases. The germline V gene has CDR1 MNHNY and CDR2 SVGAGI (reference sequence). This chain's CDR3 is CASSRGTEGYTF. The CDR3 DNA follows: TGTGCCAGCAGTCGCGGGACGGAAGGCTACACCTTC.